Reported below is one T cell receptor (beta chain). Its target is not known. This sample was taken from a study of T-cell reconstitution after alpha-beta-depleted transplantation in children. General study results and limits: The main origin of T-cell counts and diversity one year after transplant was newly produced T cells. Surviving thymic progenitors and recipient T cells were the source of high TCRbeta diversity at day 60 in some patients. After transplant, at about two months, alpha-beta T cells were reportedly derived from several hundred expanded graft clones.

The germline CDR1 and CDR2 sequences are SEHNR and FQNEAQ (reference sequence). The CDR3 is made up of 15 amino acids. V gave up 3 bases and J gave up 0 bases, with 12 bases separating them. It was with unique molecular identifiers that the TCRbeta library was prepared. TCRdb ran MiXCR on the PCR reads and lists one entry per CDR3 protein. The sample consists of fewer than 450,000 distinct CDR3 sequences, around 15% of them appearing once. The clonotype originates from a male patient between 2 and 10 years old who had a stem cell transplant for acute lymphoblastic leukemia, so the T cells may come from the graft donor. The sequenced sample was PBMCs, mostly from graft donor cells, obtained 360 days after TCRalphabeta/CD19-depleted stem cell transplant. The chain combines TRBV7-9 with TRBJ2-7; no clear D. CDR3 nucleotide sequence: TGTGCCAGCAGCTTGTTTCAGACCCGCTCCTACGAGCAGTACTTC. Amino acid sequence: CASSLFQTRSYEQYF.